The clone carrying this T cell receptor (beta chain) came up a few times. Its target is not known. Researchers isolated at least 7 million PBMCs per sample. A second roughly 7 to 11 cycle PCR used barcoded and J-beta primers. Template switching added a 12-random-nucleotide identifier to every cDNA molecule. TCRdb reprocessed the 5' RACE reads via MiXCR and lists one record per CDR3 protein. The sample holds about 290,000 distinct CDR3 sequences, 27% seen once. The source of the sample is a study of blood T cells in healthy people across ages. Findings of the study overall: The study lacked donor CMV status, which possibly confounded expanded clonotype changes.

This receptor was obtained from a woman aged 70-85 years in good health. Input material: blood.

The chain's CDR3 is CSARDLGRTAEKLFF. In DNA form, the CDR3 reads TGCAGTGCTAGAGATCTGGGGAGGACAGCTGAAAAACTGTTTTTT. The chain recombines TRBV20-1 with TRBJ1-4, with a tentative D call TRBD1 (6 bases). In germline, CDR1 is DFQATT, CDR2 SNEGSKA (reference sequence). The CDR3 contains 15 residues. V was trimmed by 0 bases and J by 7 bases, leaving 15 bases between them.